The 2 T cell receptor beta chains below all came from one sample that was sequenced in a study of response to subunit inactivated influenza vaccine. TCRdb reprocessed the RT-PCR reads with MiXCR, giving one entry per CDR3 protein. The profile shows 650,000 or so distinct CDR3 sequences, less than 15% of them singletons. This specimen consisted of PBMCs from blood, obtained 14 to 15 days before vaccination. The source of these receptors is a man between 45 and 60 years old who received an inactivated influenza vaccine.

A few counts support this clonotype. The CDR3 nucleotides are TGTGCCAGCAACCTGGACAGGGCCGCCTACAATGAGCAGTTCTTC. It yields the protein CASNLDRAAYNEQFF. The chain carries TRBV12-3 or TRBV12-4 and TRBJ2-1; 8 bases map to TRBD1. The CDR3 length is 15 residues. Trimming cost V 7 bases and J 2 bases; bases outside gene matches: 7.

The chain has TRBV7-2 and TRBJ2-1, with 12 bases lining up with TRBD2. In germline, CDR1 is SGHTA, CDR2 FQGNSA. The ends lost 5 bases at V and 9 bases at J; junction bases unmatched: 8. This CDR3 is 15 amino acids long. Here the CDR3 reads CASSPRLAGESEQFF. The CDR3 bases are TGTGCCAGCAGCCCGCGACTAGCGGGAGAAAGTGAGCAGTTCTTC.